The clone carrying this T cell receptor (beta chain) appeared once. Its antigen is unidentified. Focal radiation with ipilimumab CTLA-4 blockade was given to patients with chemo-refractory metastatic non-small-cell lung cancer. The sample originates from a study of radiotherapy plus CTLA-4 blockade in lung cancer. Study conclusions and caveats: Clones of tumor-derived TCRs expanded in blood after radiotherapy plus ipilimumab. According to reports, early shifts in blood T cell clones, alongside interferon-beta, forecast response most accurately.

Trimming shortened V by 1 base and J by 5 bases, and 18 bases separated the two germline ends. The CDR3 extends over 16 amino acids. Looked up from germline, CDR1 is SGHDT and CDR2 is YYEEEE. The protocol was immunoSEQ multiplex PCR, while the TCRdb copy is restricted to in-frame clones and leaves out a portion. The table includes roughly 77,000 clones, roughly 69% detected once. This receptor was identified in a human donor with non-small cell lung cancer whose response to radiotherapy plus ipilimumab could not be evaluated. This specimen was peripheral blood, taken from a patient treated with radiotherapy plus ipilimumab. The gene calls are TRBV5-6 and TRBJ2-5; tentative D call: TRBD2 (6 bases). The CDR3 DNA reads TGTGCCAGCAGCTTGATGTTCAGGAGGGCCGGGGAGACCCAGTACTTC. The encoded protein is CASSLMFRRAGETQYF.